This is a list of T cell receptor beta chains from one sample in a study of T cell repertoires in cytomegalovirus infection. TCRdb ran MiXCR on the reads and lists one entry per CDR3 protein. The sample contains hundreds of thousands of distinct CDR3 sequences, almost 30% of which appear only once. Which antigens these TCRs recognize remains unknown. The sample was cultured PBMCs, taken from culture after CMV antigen stimulation. The source of these receptors is a human donor in good health (CMV status not recorded). Some clones in this sample may be carry-over from other donors' samples. CDR3s include the opening cysteine and the closing phenylalanine or tryptophan. Each record gives: J gene, CDR3 length, clone size, V gene, D gene, CDR3 DNA, CDR3 protein. The D gene is left open where the match is weak. The size field is filled for only some rows; it gives once, few, many or a size class.

TRBJ2-7,13,-,TRBV6-8,-,TGTGCCAGCACAGAACAGGGACCCTACGAGCAGTACTTC,CASTEQGPYEQYF
TRBJ1-1,14,many,TRBV7-9,-,TGTGCCAGCGACCTTGGGGGGGAGCACACTGAAGCTTTCTTT,CASDLGGEHTEAFF
TRBJ2-1,14,few,TRBV12-3/TRBV12-4,-,TGTGCCAGCAGTTCACGCCAGGGGCACAATGAGCAGTTCTTC,CASSSRQGHNEQFF
TRBJ2-1,14,few,TRBV5-1,-,TGCGCCAGCAGCTCCCCCGGACGGGACAATGAGCAGTTCTTC,CASSSPGRDNEQFF
TRBJ2-5,17,few,TRBV6-5,TRBD2,TGTGCCAGCAGTTACTCGTTGTCCCTAGCGGGATGGGAGACCCAGTACTTC,CASSYSLSLAGWETQYF
TRBJ2-4,16,-,TRBV12-3/TRBV12-4,-,TGTGCCAGCAGTTCCGGAGCGCAACTAGCCAAAAACATTCAGTACTTC,CASSSGAQLAKNIQYF
TRBJ2-7,12,few,TRBV10-2,-,TGCGCCAGCAGTGCCAGTTTCGACGAGCAGTACTTC,CASSASFDEQYF
TRBJ1-5,14,few,TRBV10-3,-,TGTGCCACGCACAGGGATTCAAGCAATCAGCCCCAGCATTTT,CATHRDSSNQPQHF
TRBJ2-3,16,-,TRBV7-9,TRBD1,TGTGCCAGCAGCTATCCCGGGACAGGGGTAGCAGATACGCAGTATTTT,CASSYPGTGVADTQYF
TRBJ1-4,14,-,TRBV19,-,TGTGCCAGTACGGCGACGGCAACTAATGAAAAACTGTTTTTT,CASTATATNEKLFF
TRBJ1-6,15,-,TRBV20-1,-,TGCAGTGCTGCCCGAGGGAGCAACGTGGGTTCACCCCTCCACTTT,CSAARGSNVGSPLHF
TRBJ2-1,14,few,TRBV6-5,TRBD2,TGTGCCAGCACTCCGGCTAGCGGCTACAATGAGCAGTTCTTC,CASTPASGYNEQFF
TRBJ1-1,15,-,TRBV20-1,TRBD1,TGCAGTGCTAGAGGGGAGGACAGGGGGGGGACTGAAGCTTTCTTT,CSARGEDRGGTEAFF
TRBJ2-7,15,many,TRBV7-2,-,TGTGCCAGCAGCGAAGAGTTAGCGGAGACCTACGAGCAGTACTTC,CASSEELAETYEQYF
TRBJ2-3,14,-,TRBV7-2,-,TGTGCCAGCAGCTTAGCGCTTTTCACAGATACGCAGTATTTT,CASSLALFTDTQYF
TRBJ2-6,14,-,TRBV7-2,-,TGTGCCAGCAGCCAGAACTCTGGGGCCAACGTCCTGACTTTC,CASSQNSGANVLTF
TRBJ2-2,13,-,TRBV7-3,-,TGTGCCAGCAGCTCCCACGCCATGGGGGAGCTGTTTTTT,CASSSHAMGELFF
TRBJ1-4,14,-,TRBV7-9,-,TGTGCCAGCAGCTTAGGTGTTCACGGTGAAAAACTGTTTTTT,CASSLGVHGEKLFF
TRBJ2-6,24,many,TRBV28,-,TGTGCCAGCAGTTTAGAAGGGACACGGGTCGCCTTCAGCGGGATGAGCTCTGGGGCCAACGTCCTGACTTTC,CASSLEGTRVAFSGMSSGANVLTF
TRBJ2-3,17,many,TRBV7-9,TRBD2,TGTGCCAGCAGCAGAAGCGGGGAGCTCAGGAGTACAGATACGCAGTATTTT,CASSRSGELRSTDTQYF
TRBJ2-7,17,many,TRBV7-8,TRBD1,TGTGCCAGCAGCTCACGGAGCCTCGGGACAGGGGGCAACGAGCAGTACTTC,CASSSRSLGTGGNEQYF
TRBJ1-6,14,-,TRBV7-9,TRBD1,TGTGCCAGCAGCTCCCCGGGACAGGGGACTTCCCTCCACTTT,CASSSPGQGTSLHF
TRBJ1-2,16,-,TRBV27,TRBD1,TGTGCCAGCAGTTTATGGGGACAGGGAAATAACTATGGCTACACCTTC,CASSLWGQGNNYGYTF
TRBJ2-3,14,few,TRBV5-5,-,TGTGCCAGCAGCTTGGGCCTAGGGGGGGATACGCAGTATTTT,CASSLGLGGDTQYF
TRBJ1-3,14,few,TRBV20-1,TRBD1,TGCAGTGCTAGAGGCCAGGGGGCTTCAAACACCATATATTTT,CSARGQGASNTIYF
TRBJ2-3,16,few,TRBV6-1,TRBD2,TGTGCCAGCAGTGACCCCAGCGGGAGTGGAACAGATACGCAGTATTTT,CASSDPSGSGTDTQYF
TRBJ1-2,15,many,TRBV7-2,-,TGTGCCAGCAGCACCAGGTCAGGGGAGAACTATGGCTACACCTTC,CASSTRSGENYGYTF
TRBJ2-1,19,-,TRBV2,-,TGTGCCAGCAGTGAAGCGTCGGGAACTAGAAAGGGGCCCTACAATGAGCAGTTCTTC,CASSEASGTRKGPYNEQFF
TRBJ1-5,17,few,TRBV15,-,TGTGCCACCAGCAGAGAGGGGGCAGCTGAAGGCAATCAGCCCCAGCATTTT,CATSREGAAEGNQPQHF
TRBJ1-6,13,-,TRBV27,TRBD1,TGTGCCAGCAGCTACACAGGGGACATACCCCTCCACTTT,CASSYTGDIPLHF
TRBJ1-3,13,few,TRBV7-8,-,TGTGCCAGCCGTTCCGCGTCTGGAAACACCATATATTTT,CASRSASGNTIYF
TRBJ2-5,13,-,TRBV7-6,TRBD2,TGTGCCAGCAGCCGGACTAGCGAAGAGACCCAGTACTTC,CASSRTSEETQYF
TRBJ1-3,19,few,TRBV12-3/TRBV12-4,TRBD1,TGTGCCAGCAGTGGGACAGGGGGCCCAACAAGGAGCTCTGGAAACACCATATATTTT,CASSGTGGPTRSSGNTIYF
TRBJ2-7,16,-,TRBV10-3,-,TGTGCCATCAGGACCGGGACCCGAGGTTCGGGCTACGAGCAGTACTTC,CAIRTGTRGSGYEQYF
TRBJ2-3,15,-,TRBV24-1,-,TGTGCCACCAGTGATACCCGGGGAAGCTCAGATACGCAGTATTTT,CATSDTRGSSDTQYF
TRBJ1-2,15,-,TRBV3-1,-,TGTGCCAGCAGCCAAGGTTTGAGAAGTGACTATGGCTACACCTTC,CASSQGLRSDYGYTF
TRBJ2-5,14,-,TRBV5-4,-,TGTGCCAGCACGTCCCGGGCCACCCAAGAGACCCAGTACTTC,CASTSRATQETQYF
TRBJ2-3,15,-,TRBV7-2,-,TGTGCCAGCAGCTTAGGCGGGACATACACAGATACGCAGTATTTT,CASSLGGTYTDTQYF
TRBJ2-2,16,few,TRBV5-1,TRBD1,TGCGCCAGCAGCCCCGGGGGGACAGGGACCACCGGGGAGCTGTTTTTT,CASSPGGTGTTGELFF
TRBJ1-1,14,many,TRBV6-4,-,TGTGCCAGCAGTGCGGGCCCAGGTACGACTGAAGCTTTCTTT,CASSAGPGTTEAFF
TRBJ2-1,16,many,TRBV19,TRBD2,TGTGCCAGTAGTATTAGGGCTAGCGGGAGTAGTAATGAGCAGTTCTTC,CASSIRASGSSNEQFF
TRBJ1-5,15,few,TRBV6-2/TRBV6-3,TRBD1,TGTGCCAGCACTCACAGGGGGCTCGGCAATCAGCCCCAGCATTTT,CASTHRGLGNQPQHF
TRBJ2-1,13,few,TRBV7-6,-,TGTGCCAGCAGCCGGACTCCCTACAATGAGCAGTTCTTC,CASSRTPYNEQFF
TRBJ1-1,14,once,TRBV28,TRBD1,TGTGCCAGCAGTCCATCGGGACAGGGATATCGAACTTTCTTT,CASSPSGQGYRTFF
TRBJ1-1,15,-,TRBV7-9,-,TGTGCCAGCAGCTTCCAGGGGCCCCTGAACACTGAAGCTTTCTTT,CASSFQGPLNTEAFF